The next 2 T cell receptor beta chains were all read from a single sample in a study of blood T cell repertoires in COVID-19. The table came from immunoSEQ multiplex PCR; TCRdb's copy has only in-frame clones and leaves some out. Of roughly 260,000 clones in the sample, 82% were seen once. The material sequenced was peripheral blood. All receptors come from a woman of 80 years or more with active or convalescent COVID-19.

This clone has just one count. J is TRBJ1-1 and V is TRBV10-1, with 7 nucleotides matching TRBD1. CDR1 is WNHNN and CDR2 is SYGVQD in the germline V gene (reference sequence). The V gene end was trimmed by 1 base and the J gene end by 3 bases; junction bases not matched to a gene: 11. The CDR3 is 17 residues long. As DNA, the CDR3 is TGCGCCAGCAGTGAGTTTCGCCGGGTACAGGGGTACACTGAAGCTTTCTTT. Translating it yields CASSEFRRVQGYTEAFF.

V is TRBV28 and J is TRBJ1-3; D possibly corresponds to TRBD1 (5 bases). The CDR3 extends over 15 amino acids. Germline CDR1 is MDHEN and CDR2 is SYDVKM. Trimming removed 6 bases at V and 0 bases at J, with 12 bases between. The CDR3 is CASRPRGGSGNTIYF. The CDR3 coding sequence is TGTGCCAGCAGACCCCGGGGGGGCTCTGGAAACACCATATATTTT.